This TCR beta chain was sequenced in a study of T cells in Graves' hyperthyroidism and ophthalmopathy. This clonotype was counted ten times or more. This CDR3 region has 12 residues. V was shortened by 6 bases and J by 0 bases, with 5 bases between the two germline ends. The germline gives CDR1 MDHEN, CDR2 SYDVKM. Exclusion of patients followed from uncontrolled infection, other autoimmune disease, pregnancy or lactation. RNA transcripts gave rise to amplified TCR beta CDR3 regions. In the first-round RT-PCR of the TCR CDR3, the HTBI primer set was used. From the multiplex PCR reads, TCRdb called clonotypes with MiXCR, one entry per CDR3 protein. The sample holds roughly 660,000 distinct CDR3 sequences, 17% seen once.

The clonotype was recovered from a man over 45 with Graves' hyperthyroidism. The chain recombines TRBV28 with TRBJ1-1; no clear D gene. Sequencing input: blood. CDR3: CASRYMNTEAFF. The DNA of the CDR3 is TGTGCCAGCAGGTACATGAACACTGAAGCTTTCTTT.